Given below is one T cell receptor (beta chain) in context. Its cognate antigen is unknown. The method was immunoSEQ multiplex PCR; TCRdb's version includes in-frame clones alone and lacks a portion of them. Of about 53,000 clones detected, about four fifths appear once; the ten largest clones hold around an eighth. From germline, CDR1 is SEHNR and CDR2 FQNEAQ (reference sequence). Trimming shortened V by 2 bases and J by 2 bases, and 15 bases separated the two germline ends. The CDR3 is 16 residues long. These data originate in a study of OX40 agonist ivuxolimab in advanced cancers. Study results and caveats: Researchers did not determine the expanded peripheral T cells' antigen specificity. Some nonresponders also had low normalized T-cell clonal expansion. Circulating CD4+ and CD8+ T cells showed clonal expansion by week 6 at 0.1 to 3.0 mg/kg. CD8+ T cells were the subset that, on average, had more expanded clones than CD4+.

V gene TRBV7-9 combines with J gene TRBJ1-2; D is uncertain. This specimen consisted of CD4+ or CD8+ T cells sorted from blood, obtained in a trial of the OX40 agonist ivuxolimab. The clonotype originates from an adult with an advanced solid tumor such as melanoma, head and neck, liver or kidney cancer. CDR3 DNA: TGTGCCAGCAGCTTAAACGGCCGGGAGCCGAACTATGGCTACACCTTC. This codes for CASSLNGREPNYGYTF.